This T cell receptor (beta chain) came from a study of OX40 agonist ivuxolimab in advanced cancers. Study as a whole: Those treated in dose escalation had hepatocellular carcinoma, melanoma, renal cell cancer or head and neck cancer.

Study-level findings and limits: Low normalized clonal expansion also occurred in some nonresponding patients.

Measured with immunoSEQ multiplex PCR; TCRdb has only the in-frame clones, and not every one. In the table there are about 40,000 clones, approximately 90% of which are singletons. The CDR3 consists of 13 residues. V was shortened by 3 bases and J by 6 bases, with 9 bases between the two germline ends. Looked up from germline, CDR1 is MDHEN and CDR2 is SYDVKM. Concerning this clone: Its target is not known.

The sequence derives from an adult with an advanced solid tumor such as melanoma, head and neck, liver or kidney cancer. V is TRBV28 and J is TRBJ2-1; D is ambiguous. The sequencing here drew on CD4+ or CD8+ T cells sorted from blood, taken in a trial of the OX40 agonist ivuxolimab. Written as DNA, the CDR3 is TGTGCCAGCAGTTTCTACAAGACCAATGAGCAGTTCTTC. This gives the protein CASSFYKTNEQFF.